Below are 6 T cell receptor beta chains sequenced from a single sample in a study of blood T cell repertoires in COVID-19. The method was immunoSEQ multiplex PCR; TCRdb's version includes in-frame clones alone and lacks a portion of them. The data contain 150,000 to 200,000 clones, 88% of them seen just once; the ten biggest clones take up 6.5% to 8%. Sample: PBMCs or T cells enriched from blood (not recorded which). The receptors derive from a woman aged 50 to 60 who had recovered from COVID-19.

In DNA, the CDR3 is TGTGCCACCAGTGAGGGGACAGTCAATCAGCCCCAGCATTTT. Residues: CATSEGTVNQPQHF. V is TRBV24-1 and J is TRBJ1-5; 7 bases are shared with TRBD1. CDR3 length: 14 residues. The junction had 2 bases not matched to a gene; V was cut back by 4 bases and J by 3 bases. Germline V lookup: CDR1 KGHDR, CDR2 SFDVKD.

The chain employs TRBV2 and TRBJ1-5; a weak D match, TRBD1 (6 bases). This CDR3 has 15 residues. CDR1 is SNHLY and CDR2 is FYNNEI in the germline V gene. Trimming removed 8 bases from V and 0 bases from J, with 14 bases in between. CDR3 nucleotide sequence: TGTGCCAGCGAAGGACAGCCAAATAGCAATCAGCCCCAGCATTTT. Amino acid sequence: CASEGQPNSNQPQHF.

V gene TRBV2 combines with J gene TRBJ2-7; 7 bases align to TRBD2. From germline, CDR1 is SNHLY and CDR2 FYNNEI. The junction had 9 bases not matched to a gene; V was cut back by 6 bases and J by 4 bases. This CDR3 spans 14 amino acids. The CDR3 loop is CASSVGGIGYEQYF. The CDR3 nucleotides are TGTGCCAGCAGCGTCGGGGGGATTGGATACGAGCAGTACTTC.

This clone was observed a few times. This chain uses TRBV19 with TRBJ1-1, with D possibly matching TRBD1 (6 bases). The V and J ends lost 7 bases and 0 bases respectively, with 12 bases between them. The length of the CDR3 is 14 residues. The V gene's germline CDR1 is LNHDA and CDR2 SQIVND (reference sequence). The CDR3 protein is CASTPQGLNTEAFF. Written as DNA, the CDR3 is TGTGCCAGTACCCCACAGGGTTTGAACACTGAAGCTTTCTTT. Based on the CDR3 plus reference TRBV19 and TRBJ1-1, the full variable domain is DGGITQSPKYLFRKEGQNVTLSCEQNLNHDAMYWYRQDPGQGLRLIYYSQIVNDFQKGDIAEGYSVSREKKESFPLTVTSAQKNPTAFYLCASTPQGLNTEAFFGQGTRLTVV.

The chain employs TRBV24-1 and TRBJ2-1, with D unclear. The CDR3 loop spans 14 amino acids. The germline gives CDR1 KGHDR, CDR2 SFDVKD. The V end was cut by 3 bases, the J end by 6 bases, with 11 bases between. CDR3 sequence (DNA): TGTGCCACCAGTGATAGTTGGAGTGGCAATGAGCAGTTCTTC. It encodes CATSDSWSGNEQFF.

The V call is TRBV6-5, the J call TRBJ1-6; 9 bases align to TRBD1. V was pared by 2 bases and J by 7 bases, with 3 bases of the junction left unmatched. The CDR3 spans 15 residues. Germline CDR1 and CDR2: MNHEY and SVGAGI. This chain's CDR3 is CASSYGGTGNSPLHF. The CDR3 DNA reads TGTGCCAGCAGTTACGGGGGGACAGGGAATTCACCCCTCCACTTT.